Below, 15 T cell receptor beta chains from the same sample are listed, as sequenced in a study of Graves' ophthalmopathy and Graves' hyperthyroidism. Transcripts of RNA were the source for amplifying TCR beta CDR3 regions. RT-PCR with HTBI primers came first, then second-round multiplex PCR. Each CDR3 protein is one row after TCRdb ran MiXCR on the multiplex PCR reads. This sample carries around 1,200,000 distinct CDR3 sequences, about two fifths of them seen once, and the ten largest clones take 11%. Sequencing was done on a sample of peripheral blood or thyroid tissue (not recorded which). The source is an adult man with Graves' hyperthyroidism.

The chain uses TRBV5-4 and TRBJ1-6; the D gene is possibly TRBD1 (5 bases). Trimming shortened V by 0 bases and J by 0 bases, and 13 bases separated the two germline ends. Germline V CDR1 and CDR2: SGHNT, YYREEE (reference sequence). The CDR3 sequence is 18 residues long. CDR3 in DNA: TGTGCCAGCAGCTTGGCCGCTCGGGGGAGCTCCTATAATTCACCCCTCCACTTT. Its protein is CASSLAARGSSYNSPLHF.

This clonotype was observed at least ten times. The V gene is TRBV7-2, the J gene TRBJ1-5, with a possible D match to TRBD1 (5 bases). Germline V gene data show CDR1 as SGHTA and CDR2 as FQGNSA. This CDR3 is 14 amino acids long. The V and J ends lost 0 bases and 6 bases respectively, with 9 bases between them. CDR3 region: CASSLAPTAQPQHF. The CDR3 DNA follows: TGTGCCAGCAGCTTAGCGCCGACAGCTCAGCCCCAGCATTTT.

This clonotype occurred many times. The chain links TRBV5-1 to TRBJ1-1, with D perhaps matching TRBD1 (5 bases). V lost 4 bases and J 0 bases, leaving 16 bases between the germline ends. The CDR3 extends over 16 amino acids. Germline lookup yields CDR1 SGHRS and CDR2 YFSETQ. CDR3 DNA sequence: TGCGCCAGCAGCCCCCATTTCGGGGCCTTGAACACTGAAGCTTTCTTT. Amino acids: CASSPHFGALNTEAFF.

Comment on this clonotype: At one of its ends the junction is not consistent with the germline gene, which may arise from a read error. The chain carries TRBV7-2 and TRBJ2-2; TRBD1 matches 9 bases. The V gene's germline CDR1 is SGHTA and CDR2 FQGNSA. The CDR3 length is 16 residues. This CDR3 reads CANSRRDRANTGELFF. CDR3 bases: TGTGCCAACAGCCGCCGGGACAGGGCCAACACCGGGGAGCTGTTTTTT.

This clonotype was seen ten or more times. V is TRBV29-1 and J is TRBJ2-2; possible D gene TRBD1, 5 bases. V lost 7 bases to trimming and J lost 6 bases, with 18 bases between them. CDR1 is SQVTM and CDR2 is ANQGSEA in the germline V gene. CDR3 length equals 14 residues. The CDR3 DNA sequence: TGCAGCGGCAGGGTCGGAGTGGATGCCGGGGAGCTGTTTTTT. This gives the protein CSGRVGVDAGELFF.

About this clonotype: Because the CDR3 is missing its conserved closing phenylalanine or tryptophan, this is likely a read error. This chain joins TRBV7-2 and TRBJ1-3, with D unclear. Germline CDR1 is SGHTA and CDR2 is FQGNSA. Between the trimmed V and J ends, which lost 6 bases and 0 bases, there was a span of 9 bases. CDR3 length equals 14 residues. The DNA for the CDR3 is TGTGCCAGCAGGGTCTCCTCCTCTGGAAACACCATATATTGT. Translated, it gives CASRVSSSGNTIYC.

A note on this clonotype: A much larger clone is a single base away; this may be a read error. This rearrangement joins TRBV25-1 to TRBJ1-2, with D unresolved. Trimming removed 5 bases at V and 4 bases at J, with 17 bases between. The CDR3 spans 15 residues. The V gene's germline CDR1 is MGHDK and CDR2 SYGVNS. CDR3 DNA: TGTGCCAGCAGTTCACGGGCAGAGCAAACCTATGGCTACACCTTC. As protein: CASSSRAEQTYGYTF.

This clonotype was seen many times. The chain carries TRBV7-2 and TRBJ2-7; a weak D match, TRBD2 (6 bases). The ends were cut back, 3 bases at V and 3 bases at J, with 12 bases in the middle. CDR1 SGHTA and CDR2 FQGNSA come from the germline V gene. CDR3 length equals 14 residues. CDR3 in amino acids: CASSFPLGGYEQYF. CDR3 nucleotide sequence: TGTGCCAGCAGCTTCCCCTTGGGGGGCTACGAGCAGTACTTC.

The rearrangement links TRBV15 to TRBJ1-6, with TRBD1 identical over 9 bases. The CDR3 has 15 residues. Per germline, CDR1 LNHNV and CDR2 YYDKDF (reference sequence). V lost 3 bases, J lost 4 bases, and 1 base stayed unmatched. CDR3 loop: CATSRGTGYNSPLHF. DNA for the CDR3: TGTGCCACCAGCAGGGGGACAGGGTATAATTCACCCCTCCACTTT.

The chain carries TRBV3-1 and TRBJ1-1; D is possibly TRBD1 (6 bases). This CDR3 is 14 amino acids long. From germline, CDR1 is LGHDT and CDR2 YNNKEL (reference sequence). V was shortened by 4 bases and J by 4 bases, with 13 bases between the two germline ends. CDR3 coding DNA: TGTGCCAGCAGCCTCTTATTAGGGGGCACTGAAGCTTTCTTT. Residues: CASSLLLGGTEAFF.

Many counts were recorded for this clonotype. The V and J genes are TRBV7-2 and TRBJ2-5, with a tentative D call TRBD1 (5 bases). There are 16 residues in the CDR3. V was shortened by 1 base and J by 1 base, with 13 bases between the two germline ends. Per the germline V gene, CDR1 is SGHTA and CDR2 is FQGNSA. CDR3 loop: CASSLEFGQFQETQYF. CDR3 nucleotide sequence: TGTGCCAGCAGCTTAGAATTTGGACAATTCCAAGAGACCCAGTACTTC. Drawing the rest from reference TRBV7-2 and TRBJ2-5, the complete variable domain is GAGVSQSPSNKVTEKGKDVELRCDPISGHTALYWYRQSLGQGLEFLIYFQGNSAPDKSGLPSDRFSAERTGGSVSTLTIQRTQQEDSAVYLCASSLEFGQFQETQYFGPGTRLLVL.

There are a few counts of this clonotype. This sequence joins TRBV12-3 or TRBV12-4 and TRBJ2-7, with 10 bases that match TRBD2. After removal of 6 bases from V and 3 bases from J, the junction contained 8 bases not matched to a gene. The CDR3 loop spans 15 amino acids. In DNA, the CDR3 is TGTGCCAGCAGAACCGGACTAGCGGACCACTACGAGCAGTACTTC. Amino acids: CASRTGLADHYEQYF.

This clonotype was picked up many times. The J gene is TRBJ1-1, the V gene TRBV7-8, with D possibly being TRBD1 (6 bases). The germline gives CDR1 SGHVS, CDR2 FQNEAQ. This CDR3 region has 16 residues. Between the trimmed V and J ends, which lost 3 bases and 0 bases, there was a span of 14 bases. CDR3: CASSFATGWLNTEAFF. In nucleotides, the CDR3 is TGTGCCAGCAGCTTCGCTACAGGGTGGCTGAACACTGAAGCTTTCTTT.

The count of this clonotype is one. This rearrangement joins TRBV10-3 to TRBJ1-5; weak D call: TRBD1 (6 bases). CDR1 is ENHRY, CDR2 SYGVKD, per germline. Trimming removed 2 bases from V and 7 bases from J, with 12 bases in between. The CDR3 totals 14 residues. The CDR3 sequence is CAISEPQGGQPQHF. The DNA of the CDR3 is TGTGCCATCAGTGAGCCACAGGGCGGACAGCCCCAGCATTTT.

The V and J genes are TRBV29-1 and TRBJ1-2; perhaps TRBD1 as D (6 bases). The CDR3 is 14 residues long. V lost 5 bases and J 2 bases, leaving 15 bases between the germline ends. Germline V gene lookup returns CDR1 SQVTM and CDR2 ANQGSEA. The CDR3 nucleotides are TGCAGCGTTACTGTGCGGGGGCAGAACTATGGCTACACCTTC. Translation: CSVTVRGQNYGYTF.